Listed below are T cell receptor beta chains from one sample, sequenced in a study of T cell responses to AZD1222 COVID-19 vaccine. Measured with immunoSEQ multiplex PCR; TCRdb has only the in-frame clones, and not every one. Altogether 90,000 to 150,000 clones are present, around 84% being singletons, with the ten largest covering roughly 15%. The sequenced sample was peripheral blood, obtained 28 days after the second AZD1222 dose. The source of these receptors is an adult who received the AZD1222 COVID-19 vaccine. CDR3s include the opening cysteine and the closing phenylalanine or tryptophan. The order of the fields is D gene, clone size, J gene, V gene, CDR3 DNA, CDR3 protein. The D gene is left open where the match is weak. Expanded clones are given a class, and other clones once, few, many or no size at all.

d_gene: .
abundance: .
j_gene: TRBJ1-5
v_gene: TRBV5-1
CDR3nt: TGCGCCAGCAGCATACAGGGACACCAGCCCCAGCATTTT
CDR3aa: CASSIQGHQPQHF

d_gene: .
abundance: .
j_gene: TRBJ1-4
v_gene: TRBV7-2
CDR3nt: TGTGCCAGCAGCTTAGATTCAGGGAATGAAAAACTGTTTTTT
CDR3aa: CASSLDSGNEKLFF

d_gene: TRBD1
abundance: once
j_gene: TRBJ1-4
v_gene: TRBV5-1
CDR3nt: TGCGCCAGCAGCGAGACAGGGGCAACTAATGAAAAACTGTTTTTT
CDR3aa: CASSETGATNEKLFF

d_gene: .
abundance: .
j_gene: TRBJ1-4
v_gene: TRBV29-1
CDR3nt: TGCAGCGTTGTGGGCAGGGGTGGTGAAAAACTGTTTTTT
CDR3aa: CSVVGRGGEKLFF

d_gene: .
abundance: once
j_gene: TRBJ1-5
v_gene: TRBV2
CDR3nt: TGTGCCAGCAGTGAAAGCAGGGACCCTTCCCGGCCCCAGCATTTT
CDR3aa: CASSESRDPSRPQHF

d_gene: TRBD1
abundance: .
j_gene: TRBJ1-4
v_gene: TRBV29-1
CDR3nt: TGCAGCGCCCAGGACAGGGCAACTAATGAAAAACTGTTTTTT
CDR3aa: CSAQDRATNEKLFF

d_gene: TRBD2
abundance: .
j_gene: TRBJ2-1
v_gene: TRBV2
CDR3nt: TGTGCCGCCATTAGGACTAGGGGCTACAATGAGCAGTTCTTC
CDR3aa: CAAIRTRGYNEQFF

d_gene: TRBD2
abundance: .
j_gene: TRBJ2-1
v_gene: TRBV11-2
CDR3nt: TGTGCCAGCAGCTTAGCCCTATTTGGGCGGGAGCGCTCCTACAATGAGCAGTTCTTC
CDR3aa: CASSLALFGRERSYNEQFF

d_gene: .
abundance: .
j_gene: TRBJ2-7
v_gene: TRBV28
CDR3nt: TGTGCCAGCAGGTCCGGTCTTTGGGAGCAGTACTTC
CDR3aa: CASRSGLWEQYF

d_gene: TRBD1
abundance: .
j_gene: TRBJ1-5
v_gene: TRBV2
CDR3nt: TGTGCCAGCGACTCCGGGACAGGGGGCCGCAATCAGCCCCAGCATTTT
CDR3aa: CASDSGTGGRNQPQHF

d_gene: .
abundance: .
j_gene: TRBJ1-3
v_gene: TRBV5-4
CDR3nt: TGTGCCAGCAGCTCGGCTGGCGGCTACTCTGGAAACACCATATATTTT
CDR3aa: CASSSAGGYSGNTIYF

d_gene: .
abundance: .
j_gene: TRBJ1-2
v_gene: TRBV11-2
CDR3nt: TGTGCCAGCAGCCCCCAGTGGGGCCGGTTAAGTGGCTACACCTTC
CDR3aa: CASSPQWGRLSGYTF

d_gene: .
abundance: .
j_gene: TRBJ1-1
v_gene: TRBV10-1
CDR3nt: TGCGCCAGCAGTGAACAGGGGAACACTGAAGCTTTCTTT
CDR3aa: CASSEQGNTEAFF

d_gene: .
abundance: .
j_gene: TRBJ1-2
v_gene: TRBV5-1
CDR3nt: TGCGCCAGCAGCTCCCCCCTTGGTCTGGGCGGCTACACCTTC
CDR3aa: CASSSPLGLGGYTF

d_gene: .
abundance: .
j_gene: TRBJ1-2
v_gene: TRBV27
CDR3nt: TGTGCCAGCAGTCTAAGATTACAGTTGAACTATGGCTACACCTTC
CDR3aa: CASSLRLQLNYGYTF

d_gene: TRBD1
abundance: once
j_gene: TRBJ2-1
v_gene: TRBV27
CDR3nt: TGTGCCAGCAGTCCAACCGGGACAGGATTTTACAATGAGCAGTTCTTC
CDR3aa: CASSPTGTGFYNEQFF

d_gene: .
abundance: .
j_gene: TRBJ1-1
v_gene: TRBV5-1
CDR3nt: TGCGCCAGCAGCTCAGGGGTAGCCTACACTGAAGCTTTCTTT
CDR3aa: CASSSGVAYTEAFF

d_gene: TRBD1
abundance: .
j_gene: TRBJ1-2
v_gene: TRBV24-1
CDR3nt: TGTGCCACCAGTGAGACAGGGGCCTATGGCTACACCTTC
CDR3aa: CATSETGAYGYTF

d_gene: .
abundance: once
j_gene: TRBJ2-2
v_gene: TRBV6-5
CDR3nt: TGTGCCAGCAGTTACTCGCGATTGGGGCGTAACGGGGAGCTGTTTTTT
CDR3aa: CASSYSRLGRNGELFF

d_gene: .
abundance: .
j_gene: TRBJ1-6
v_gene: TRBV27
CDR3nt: TGTGCCAGCAGTTACGTGAGCTATAATTCACCCCTCCACTTT
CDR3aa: CASSYVSYNSPLHF

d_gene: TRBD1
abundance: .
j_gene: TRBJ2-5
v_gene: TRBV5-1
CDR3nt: TGCGCCAGCAGCTTGGCCGCAGGGGGCCCCCAAGAGACCCAGTACTTC
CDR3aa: CASSLAAGGPQETQYF

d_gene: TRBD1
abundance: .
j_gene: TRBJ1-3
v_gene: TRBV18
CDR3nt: TGTGCCAGCTCACCGGAGGCACAGGGGAGCTCTGGAAACACCATATATTTT
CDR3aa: CASSPEAQGSSGNTIYF

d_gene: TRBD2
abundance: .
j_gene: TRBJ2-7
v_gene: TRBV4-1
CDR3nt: TGCGCCAGCAGCCATGTTTACGCGGGAGGATCCTACGAGCAGTACTTC
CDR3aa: CASSHVYAGGSYEQYF

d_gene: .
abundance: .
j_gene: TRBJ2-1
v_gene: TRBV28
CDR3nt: TGTGCCAGCAGTTCTCCCTTCGAGCGGACCTCCTACAATGAGCAGTTCTTC
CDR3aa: CASSSPFERTSYNEQFF

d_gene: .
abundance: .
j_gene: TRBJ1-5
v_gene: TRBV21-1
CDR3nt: TGTGCCAGCAGCAACCGGGACAGGGAAGATCAGCCCCAGCATTTT
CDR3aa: CASSNRDREDQPQHF

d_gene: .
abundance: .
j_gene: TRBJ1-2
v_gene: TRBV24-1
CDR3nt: TGTGCCACCAGTGATTTGAGGGGGGAAAACTATGGCTACACCTTC
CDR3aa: CATSDLRGENYGYTF

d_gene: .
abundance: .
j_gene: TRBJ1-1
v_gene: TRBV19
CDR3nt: TGTGCCAGTAGTATAAGGATCATGAACACTGAAGCTTTCTTT
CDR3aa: CASSIRIMNTEAFF

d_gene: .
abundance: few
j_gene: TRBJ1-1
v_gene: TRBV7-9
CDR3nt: TGTGCCAGCAGCTCACAGGGCCCACAGACTGAAGCTTTCTTT
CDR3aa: CASSSQGPQTEAFF

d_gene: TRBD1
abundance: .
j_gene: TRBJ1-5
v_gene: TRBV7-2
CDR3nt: TGTGCCAGCAGCCCCTGGGACAGCATAAGCAATCAGCCCCAGCATTTT
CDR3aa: CASSPWDSISNQPQHF

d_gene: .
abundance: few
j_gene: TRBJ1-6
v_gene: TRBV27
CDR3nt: TGTGCCAGCAGCGAACAAGATTCACCCCTCCACTTT
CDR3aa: CASSEQDSPLHF

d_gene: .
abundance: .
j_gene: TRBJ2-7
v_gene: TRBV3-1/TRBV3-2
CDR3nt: TGTGCCAGCAGCCCGTCGGAGGGATACGAGCAGTACTTC
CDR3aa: CASSPSEGYEQYF

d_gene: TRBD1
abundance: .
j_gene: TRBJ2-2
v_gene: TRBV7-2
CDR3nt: TGTGCCAGCAGCGCATACAGGGGGCAGAACACCGGGGAGCTGTTTTTT
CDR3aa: CASSAYRGQNTGELFF

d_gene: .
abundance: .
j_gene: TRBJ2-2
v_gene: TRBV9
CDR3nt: TGTGCCAGCAGCGTAGAGATGAGGGCGAACACCGGGGAGCTGTTTTTT
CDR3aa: CASSVEMRANTGELFF

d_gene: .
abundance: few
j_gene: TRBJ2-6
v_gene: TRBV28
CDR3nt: TGTGCCAGCGGTCTGTCCGGGACACCTGACTCTGGGGCCAACGTCCTGACTTTC
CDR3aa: CASGLSGTPDSGANVLTF

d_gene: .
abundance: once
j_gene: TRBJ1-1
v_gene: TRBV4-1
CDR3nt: TGCGCCAGCAGCCAAGCCGGGGCAGGGGTTTTAATGAACACTGAAGCTTTCTTT
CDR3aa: CASSQAGAGVLMNTEAFF

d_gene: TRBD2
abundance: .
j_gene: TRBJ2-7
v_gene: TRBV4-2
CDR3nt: TGTGCCAGCAGCCTCGGACTAGCGGGAGGGCTCGAGCAGTACTTC
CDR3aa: CASSLGLAGGLEQYF

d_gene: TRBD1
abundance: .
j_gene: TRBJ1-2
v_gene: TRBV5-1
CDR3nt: TGCGCCAGCAGCAGGGAGTCGGGTCAGGGGGCGCGTTACACCTTC
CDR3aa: CASSRESGQGARYTF

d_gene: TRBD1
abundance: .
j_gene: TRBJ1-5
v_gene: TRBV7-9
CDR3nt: TGTGCCAGCAGTCCAGGGGGGAGGGATCCTTTTCCTTCTCAGCCCCAGCATTTT
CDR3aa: CASSPGGRDPFPSQPQHF

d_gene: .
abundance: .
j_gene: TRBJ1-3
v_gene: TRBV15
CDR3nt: TGTGCCACCAGCAGAGATCTTGATTTTCTCTCTGGAAACACCATATATTTT
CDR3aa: CATSRDLDFLSGNTIYF

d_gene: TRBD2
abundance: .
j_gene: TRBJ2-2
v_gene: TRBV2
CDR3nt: TGTGCCAGCAGTCTTAGCGGGAGGGCGTTGTTTTTT
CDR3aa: CASSLSGRALFF

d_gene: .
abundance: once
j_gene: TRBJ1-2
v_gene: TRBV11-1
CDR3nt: TGTGCCAGCAGCTCGCAGTCATATGGCTACACCTTC
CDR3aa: CASSSQSYGYTF

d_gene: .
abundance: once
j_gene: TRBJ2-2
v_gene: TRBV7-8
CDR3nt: TGTGCCAGCAGCTTCCCGGGAGCAACTTTCGGGGAGCTGTTTTTT
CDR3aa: CASSFPGATFGELFF

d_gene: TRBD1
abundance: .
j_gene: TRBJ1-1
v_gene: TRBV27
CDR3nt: TGTGCCAGCAGTTTACGGACAGGGGGGACTGAAGCTTTCTTT
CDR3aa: CASSLRTGGTEAFF

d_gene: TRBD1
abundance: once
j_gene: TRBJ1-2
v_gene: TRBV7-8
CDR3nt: TGTGCCAGCAGCTTAGGGGACAGGAACTATGGCTACACCTTC
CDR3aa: CASSLGDRNYGYTF

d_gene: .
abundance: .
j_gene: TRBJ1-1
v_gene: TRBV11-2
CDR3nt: TGTGCCAGCAGCTTAGAGCGGGGTCAGGGTATCTTCACTGAAGCTTTCTTT
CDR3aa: CASSLERGQGIFTEAFF

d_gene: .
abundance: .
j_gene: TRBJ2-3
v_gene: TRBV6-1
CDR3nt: TGTGCCAGCAGTGAAGAGGCCGGACAGATCACAGATACGCAGTATTTT
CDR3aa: CASSEEAGQITDTQYF

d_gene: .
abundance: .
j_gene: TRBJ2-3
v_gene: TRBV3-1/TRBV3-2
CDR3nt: TGTGCCAGCAGCCGCTTAGGATACGGGGGAAGCACAGATACGCAGTATTTT
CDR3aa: CASSRLGYGGSTDTQYF

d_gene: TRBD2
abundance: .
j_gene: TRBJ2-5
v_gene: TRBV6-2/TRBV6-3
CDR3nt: TGTGCCAGCAGTTACTCACTAGCGGGTGTCTATAACCAAGAGACCCAGTACTTC
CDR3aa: CASSYSLAGVYNQETQYF

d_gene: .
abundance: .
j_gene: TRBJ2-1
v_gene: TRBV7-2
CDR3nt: TGTGCCAGCAGCCCGCAGCGGGCGGTCAATGAGCAGTTCTTC
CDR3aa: CASSPQRAVNEQFF

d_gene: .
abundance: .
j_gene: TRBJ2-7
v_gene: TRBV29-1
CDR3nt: TGCAGCGCATCCCGGGACACCTACGAGCAGTACTTC
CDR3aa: CSASRDTYEQYF

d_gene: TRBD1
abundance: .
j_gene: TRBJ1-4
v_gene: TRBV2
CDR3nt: TGTGCCAGCAGTGTACAGGGGGCAACTAATGAAAAACTGTTTTTT
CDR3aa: CASSVQGATNEKLFF

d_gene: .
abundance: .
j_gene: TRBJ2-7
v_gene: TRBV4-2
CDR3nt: TGTGCCAGCAGCCAAGTGGTAAGGACTCACTACGAGCAGTACTTC
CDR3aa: CASSQVVRTHYEQYF

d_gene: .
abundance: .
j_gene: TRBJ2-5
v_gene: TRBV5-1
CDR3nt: TGCGCCAGCAGCTTGGGGGTCCTCGAGACCCAGTACTTC
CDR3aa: CASSLGVLETQYF

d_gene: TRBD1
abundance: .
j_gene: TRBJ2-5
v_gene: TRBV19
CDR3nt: TGTGCCAGTAGTGACCAGGGGGAAGAGACCCAGTACTTC
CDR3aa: CASSDQGEETQYF

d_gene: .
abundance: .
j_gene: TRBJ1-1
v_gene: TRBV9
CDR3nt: TGTGCCAGCAGCGTATACGGGACACCTGAGCTAGAGGCTTTCTTT
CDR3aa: CASSVYGTPELEAFF

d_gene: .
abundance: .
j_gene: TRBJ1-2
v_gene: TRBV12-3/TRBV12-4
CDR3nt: TGTGCCAGCAGCGCTGCAGGGAACTATGGCTACACCTTC
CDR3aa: CASSAAGNYGYTF

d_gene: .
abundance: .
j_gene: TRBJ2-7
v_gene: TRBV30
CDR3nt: TGTGCCTGGGAGCGGAAATCCTACGAGCAGTACTTC
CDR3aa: CAWERKSYEQYF

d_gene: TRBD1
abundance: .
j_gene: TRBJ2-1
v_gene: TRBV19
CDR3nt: TGTGCCAGTCATGACAGGGGGCGCTTCAATGAGCAGTTCTTC
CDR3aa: CASHDRGRFNEQFF

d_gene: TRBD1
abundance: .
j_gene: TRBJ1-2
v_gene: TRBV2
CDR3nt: TGTGCCAGCAGTCTTGGACAGGGGGCGCGAGGTGGCTACACCTTC
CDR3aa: CASSLGQGARGGYTF

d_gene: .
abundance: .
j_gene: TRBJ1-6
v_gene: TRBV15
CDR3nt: TGTGCCACCAGCAGGTTCCTTGCAGGGGATGTGTCACCCCTCCACTTT
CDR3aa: CATSRFLAGDVSPLHF